Presented here are 13 T cell receptor beta chains from one specimen sequenced in a study of T-cell reconstitution after alpha-beta-depleted transplantation in children (dated by TCRdb to about 2016). Taken with the paper, the label for treatment or condition translates to: allogeneic hematopoietic cell transplantation with graft depleted of TCRalphabeta T cells and CD19 B cells. Library construction relied on PCR. Reads for this sample came from an Illumina HiSeq 2500. TCR libraries were prepared with molecular barcoding, using unique molecular identifiers to normalize TCRbeta repertoire quantification. In-frame beta chains were kept once TCRdb had trimmed the public reads at Q25 with fastp and called clones with MiXCR. Under each unique CDR3 protein, matching rows form one entry showing the most common genes and DNA. The sample table contains hundreds of thousands of distinct CDR3 sequences; only one count was recorded for around 15% of them. 29% of the sample belongs to the ten largest clones.

The starting material was PBMCs, mostly from graft donor cells, obtained 360 days after TCRalphabeta/CD19-depleted stem cell transplant. Receptors originate from a boy under two years old who had a stem cell transplant for Wiskott-Aldrich syndrome, so the T cells may come from the graft donor.

The rearrangement links TRBV24-1 to TRBJ2-1; 7 bases are shared with TRBD2. This CDR3 contains 14 residues. The J segment lost 15 bases and the V segment lost 4 bases, leaving 14 bases of the junction unmatched. Germline V gives CDR1 KGHDR, CDR2 SFDVKD. Here the CDR3 reads CATSEAGTTNALFF. CDR3 bases: TGTGCCACCAGTGAGGCCGGGACTACCAACGCTCTGTTCTTC.

In its sample, this clonotype was seen a few times. V usage is TRBV4-1 and J usage is TRBJ2-4; TRBD1 might be the D (6 bases). There are 17 residues in the CDR3. V was pared by 2 bases and J by 1 base, with 15 bases between. The germline V gene encodes CDR1 MGHRA and CDR2 YSYEKL. As DNA, the CDR3 is TGCGCCAGCAGCCAAAGTCCCCCCGACAGGGCCAAAAACATTCAGTACTTC. Translating gives CASSQSPPDRAKNIQYF.

The CDR3 DNA sequence: TGCGCCAGCAGCGACGAGACTAGCGGAAAGTCCTACGAGCAGTACTTC. This gives the protein CASSDETSGKSYEQYF. V usage is TRBV5-1 and J usage is TRBJ2-7, with 9 bases matching TRBD2. V trimming: 4 bases; J trimming: 1 base; junction bases outside the gene matches: 9. Germline V gene lookup returns CDR1 SGHRS and CDR2 YFSETQ. The CDR3 totals 16 residues.

In this sample, this clonotype turned up many times. J is TRBJ2-3 and V is TRBV12-3 or TRBV12-4; D is unresolved. This CDR3 has 13 residues. V lost 3 bases and J lost 0, with 4 bases in between. The DNA for the CDR3 is TGTGCCAGCAGTTTCGACAGCACAGATACGCAGTATTTT. Amino acid sequence: CASSFDSTDTQYF.

This clonotype appeared many times. The rearrangement links TRBV12-3 or TRBV12-4 to TRBJ2-2; D gene ambiguous. The CDR3 runs 13 residues. Trimming removed 6 bases from V and 1 base from J, with 6 bases in between. CDR3 sequence (DNA): TGTGCCAGCAGACCTAGGAACACCGGGGAGCTGTTTTTT. It encodes CASRPRNTGELFF.

The gene calls are TRBV7-9 and TRBJ1-1; TRBD1 might be the D (6 bases). The CDR3 is 13 residues long. CDR1 is SEHNR and CDR2 is FQNEAQ in the germline V gene (reference sequence). With 1 base removed from V and 9 bases from J, the gap between germline ends came to 12 bases. CDR3 DNA sequence: TGTGCCAGCAGCTTAGGCCAAGGGGGGAAAGCTTTCTTT. Its translation is CASSLGQGGKAFF.

In its sample, this clonotype was seen a few times. The rearrangement uses TRBV6-4 and TRBJ2-7; tentatively, D is TRBD1 (6 bases). The CDR3 spans 14 residues. V shed 5 bases and J shed 0 bases, with 11 bases lying between them. Germline loops: CDR1 MRHNA, CDR2 SNTAGT. This CDR3 is CASSNDRSSYEQYF. The CDR3 nucleotides read TGTGCCAGCAGTAACGACAGGAGCTCCTACGAGCAGTACTTC.

The table lists this clonotype with many counts. The chain recombines TRBV12-3 or TRBV12-4 with TRBJ2-5; 8 bases align to TRBD1. This CDR3 region has 15 residues. J gave up 7 bases and V 3 bases, and 10 bases lay outside the gene matches. The CDR3 DNA reads as TGTGCCAGCAGTTTTCTCAGGGGGCGCGAAGCGACCCAGTACTTC. Translated: CASSFLRGREATQYF.

The table lists this clonotype with a few counts. The chain combines TRBV24-1 with TRBJ2-2; TRBD1 matches 9 bases. Trimming took 10 bases from V and 6 from J; bases not matched to a gene: 5. Per germline, CDR1 KGHDR and CDR2 SFDVKD. The CDR3 is made up of 13 amino acids. As DNA, the CDR3 is TGTGCCACACTCGGACAGGGGTCCGGGGAGCTGTTTTTT. Protein product: CATLGQGSGELFF.

This clonotype was recorded a few times. The V and J genes are TRBV11-2 and TRBJ2-7; TRBD2 agrees at 12 bases. Germline lookup yields CDR1 SGHAT and CDR2 FQNNGV. There are 15 residues in the CDR3. Trimming took 5 bases from V and 2 from J; bases not matched to a gene: 4. This CDR3 reads CASSPLAGGTYEQYF. The CDR3 DNA sequence: TGTGCCAGCAGCCCACTAGCGGGAGGCACCTACGAGCAGTACTTC. The variable domain in full, with the rest retrieved from reference TRBV11-2 and TRBJ2-7, is EAGVAQSPRYKIIEKRQSVAFWCNPISGHATLYWYQQILGQGPKLLIQFQNNGVVDDSQLPKDRFSAERLKGVDSTLKIQPAKLEDSAVYLCASSPLAGGTYEQYFGPGTRLTVT.

In this sample, this clonotype turned up a few times. This chain connects TRBV5-1 to TRBJ2-1; 8 nucleotides agree with TRBD1. The junction had 6 bases not matched to a gene; V was cut back by 4 bases and J by 0 bases. Germline V gene lookup returns CDR1 SGHRS and CDR2 YFSETQ. There are 16 residues in the CDR3. The DNA for the CDR3 is TGCGCCAGCAGCCCAAACAGGGGGGACTCCTACAATGAGCAGTTCTTC. Translating it yields CASSPNRGDSYNEQFF.

In its sample, this clonotype was seen a few times. The chain has TRBV5-1 and TRBJ2-1, with D maybe TRBD2 (5 bases). Germline lookup yields CDR1 SGHRS and CDR2 YFSETQ. V lost 9 bases, J lost 4 bases, and 20 bases lay in between. The CDR3 runs 15 residues. The CDR3 protein is CATCKEGLSYNEQFF. CDR3 DNA sequence: TGCGCCACCTGCAAAGAGGGCCTATCTTACAATGAGCAGTTCTTC.

This chain joins TRBV5-4 and TRBJ2-7; D remains ambiguous. This CDR3 comprises 14 residues. CDR1 and CDR2 from the germline V gene are SGHNT and YYREEE (reference sequence). V was cut by 4 bases and J by 4 bases, with 15 bases left in between. CDR3 loop: CASSTGTQFYEQYF. CDR3 sequence (DNA): TGTGCCAGCAGCACGGGTACGCAGTTTTACGAGCAGTACTTC.